A single sample gave rise to the 25 T cell receptor beta chains below, sequenced in a study of T-cell reconstitution after alpha-beta-depleted transplantation in children. Unique molecular identifiers tagged the TCRbeta library. TCRdb re-derived calls from the PCR reads in MiXCR, one entry per CDR3 protein. The sample shows some 200,000 distinct CDR3 sequences, more than 14% of them seen only once. This specimen was PBMCs from the stem cell graft donor, taken from the stem cell graft. These receptors all stem from a human donor who donated a stem cell graft to a child with acute lymphoblastic leukemia.

This clonotype was detected ten times or more. V usage is TRBV12-3 or TRBV12-4 and J usage is TRBJ2-3; 11 bases agree with TRBD2. The CDR3 is 15 amino acids. Trimming took 5 bases from V and 5 from J; bases not matched to a gene: 6. In nucleotides, the CDR3 is TGTGCCAGCAGTCTACTAGCGGGAGATCAAGATACGCAGTATTTT. It encodes CASSLLAGDQDTQYF.

This clonotype was counted many times. The V gene is TRBV12-3 or TRBV12-4, the J gene TRBJ2-1; 10 bases align to TRBD2. Losses at the gene ends were 5 bases for V and 5 bases for J; bases not matched to a gene: 6. The CDR3 is made up of 15 amino acids. The CDR3 sequence is CASSPRLAGNNEQFF. The CDR3 DNA reads as TGTGCCAGCAGTCCTCGACTAGCGGGTAACAATGAGCAGTTCTTC.

This clonotype was seen at least ten times. V is TRBV13 and J is TRBJ2-5; 7 nucleotides match TRBD1. V lost 3 bases to trimming and J lost 3 bases; unmatched junction nucleotides: 1. The CDR3 totals 13 residues. CDR1 is PRHDT and CDR2 is FYEKMQ in the germline V gene (reference sequence). CDR3 nucleotide sequence: TGTGCCAGCAGCTTTGACAGGGAAGAGACCCAGTACTTC. It is translated as CASSFDREETQYF.

The J gene is TRBJ2-3, the V gene TRBV10-3; 9 nucleotides agree with TRBD2. V trimming: 2 bases; J trimming: 0 bases; junction bases outside the gene matches: 6. This CDR3 contains 17 residues. Per the germline V gene, CDR1 is ENHRY and CDR2 is SYGVKD. As DNA, the CDR3 is TGTGCCATCAGTGAGCCCTGGACTAGCGATAGCACAGATACGCAGTATTTT. Translation gives CAISEPWTSDSTDTQYF.

This chain's CDR3 is CASSQGVSNEQFF. The CDR3 nucleotides read TGTGCCAGCAGCCAAGGGGTGTCCAATGAGCAGTTCTTC. The chain is built from TRBV3-1 and TRBJ2-1; D unresolved. The CDR3 runs 13 residues. CDR1 LGHDT and CDR2 YNNKEL come from the germline V gene (reference sequence). Trimming stripped 1 base from V and 6 bases from J, with 7 bases between.

In this sample, this clonotype turned up many times. This chain connects TRBV11-2 to TRBJ2-3; 9 bases match TRBD1. Germline values: CDR1 SGHAT, CDR2 FQNNGV. V was pared by 5 bases and J by 3 bases, with 6 bases of the junction left unmatched. The CDR3 has 15 amino acids. DNA for the CDR3: TGTGCCAGCAGCGGGGACAGGGCGTTTACAGATACGCAGTATTTT. As protein: CASSGDRAFTDTQYF.

This clonotype was observed at least ten times. V gene TRBV2 combines with J gene TRBJ2-1, with a tentative D call TRBD2 (5 bases). The CDR3 is made up of 15 amino acids. V gave up 1 base and J gave up 4 bases, with 11 bases separating them. CDR1 is SNHLY and CDR2 is FYNNEI in the germline V gene. The CDR3 protein is CASSEERALYNEQFF. DNA of the CDR3: TGTGCCAGCAGTGAAGAGAGGGCCTTATACAATGAGCAGTTCTTC.

This clonotype was recorded many times. The V and J genes are TRBV5-1 and TRBJ2-6; no clear D gene. The CDR3 runs to 13 residues. CDR1 and CDR2 (germline): SGHRS, YFSETQ. Trimming removed 7 bases at V and 0 bases at J, with 5 bases between. DNA for the CDR3: TGCGCCAGCTGGGGCTCTGGGGCCAACGTCCTGACTTTC. As protein: CASWGSGANVLTF.

The gene calls are TRBV7-9 and TRBJ1-3, with 7 bases identical to TRBD1. There are 14 residues in the CDR3. Germline V CDR1 and CDR2: SEHNR, FQNEAQ (reference sequence). J lost 4 bases, V lost 10 bases, and 10 bases had no gene match. CDR3 sequence (DNA): TGTGCCACCCTAGACAGGGTGGACGGAAACACCATATATTTT. It is translated as CATLDRVDGNTIYF.

This clonotype appeared many times. CDR3 in amino acids: CASNQGGLAGGNEQFF. Written as DNA, the CDR3 is TGCGCCAGCAACCAAGGGGGACTAGCGGGAGGCAATGAGCAGTTCTTC. The V and J genes are TRBV5-1 and TRBJ2-1, with 15 bases aligning to TRBD2. Trimming removed 6 bases from V and 6 bases from J; junction bases left unmatched: 7. CDR3 length equals 16 residues. Germline V CDR1 and CDR2: SGHRS, YFSETQ.

The table lists this clonotype with many counts. V is TRBV6-1 and J is TRBJ2-7; TRBD2 is a possible D gene (6 bases). V lost 3 bases, J lost 1 base, and 10 bases lay in between. CDR1 and CDR2 (germline): MNHNS, SASEGT. This CDR3 region has 14 residues. CDR3 region: CASSDVAGSYEQYF. The CDR3 DNA reads TGTGCCAGCAGTGACGTTGCGGGGTCCTACGAGCAGTACTTC.

This chain links TRBV4-1 with TRBJ2-1; D not certain. The CDR3 is 14 residues long. In germline, CDR1 is MGHRA, CDR2 YSYEKL. Trimming stripped 0 bases from V and 8 bases from J, with 11 bases between. The CDR3 DNA is TGCGCCAGCAGCCAAGAGGCTTACTGGGATGAGCAGTTCTTC. It codes for CASSQEAYWDEQFF.

Ten or more counts support this clonotype. The chain couples TRBV12-3 or TRBV12-4 to TRBJ2-4; no reliable D call. The CDR3 sequence is 11 residues long. Trimming removed 1 base from V and 9 bases from J, with 4 bases in between. CDR3 in amino acids: CASSLGGIQYF. The CDR3 bases are TGTGCCAGCAGTTTAGGAGGCATTCAGTACTTC.

In its sample, this clonotype was seen many times. The chain combines TRBV5-6 with TRBJ2-1; D is ambiguous. The germline V gene has CDR1 SGHDT and CDR2 YYEEEE. CDR3 length equals 11 residues. V was cut by 2 bases and J by 8 bases, with 5 bases left in between. As DNA, the CDR3 is TGTGCCAGCAGCTTCCGCTATGAGCAGTTCTTC. Encoded protein: CASSFRYEQFF.

In its sample, this clonotype was seen many times. V gene TRBV4-1 combines with J gene TRBJ2-3; 7 bases map to TRBD1. The CDR3 runs 15 residues. The trim removed 1 base at V and 6 bases at J, leaving 7 bases unmatched. From germline, CDR1 is MGHRA and CDR2 YSYEKL. CDR3 coding DNA: TGCGCCAGCAGCCAAGGACAGGGAACTCCGGATACGCAGTATTTT. It yields the protein CASSQGQGTPDTQYF.

This clonotype was seen ten or more times. The V call is TRBV28, the J call TRBJ1-1, with 8 positions matching TRBD1. CDR3 length: 15 amino acids. The ends lost 5 bases at V and 4 bases at J; junction bases unmatched: 9. Germline CDR1 is MDHEN and CDR2 is SYDVKM. The CDR3 DNA sequence: TGTGCCAGCAGTGAACCAGGGGGCGGGGGCACTGAAGCTTTCTTT. Protein product: CASSEPGGGGTEAFF.

The chain has TRBV14 and TRBJ2-3; 10 bases are a match to TRBD2. Unmatched junction bases numbered 11, after V lost 0 bases and J lost 5 bases. Germline V lookup: CDR1 SGHDN, CDR2 FVKESK. The CDR3 has 18 amino acids. CDR3 amino acids: CASSQDLLAGVFGDTQYF. CDR3 nucleotide sequence: TGTGCCAGCAGCCAAGATCTTCTAGCGGGAGTTTTCGGAGATACGCAGTATTTT. The whole variable domain, filled in from reference TRBV14 and TRBJ2-3, reads EAGVTQFPSHSVIEKGQTVTLRCDPISGHDNLYWYRRVMGKEIKFLLHFVKESKQDESGMPNNRFLAERTGGTYSTLKVQPAELEDSGVYFCASSQDLLAGVFGDTQYFGPGTRLTVL.

This clonotype was picked up many times. V usage is TRBV3-1 and J usage is TRBJ2-3; the D is unclear. Germline CDR1 and CDR2: LGHDT and YNNKEL (reference sequence). V was shortened by 0 bases and J by 5 bases, with 3 bases between the two germline ends. This CDR3 comprises 12 residues. In nucleotides, the CDR3 is TGTGCCAGCAGCCAAGATGAAGATACGCAGTATTTT. Protein: CASSQDEDTQYF.

As concerns this clonotype: A much larger clone is a single base away; this may be a read error. The gene calls are TRBV7-9 and TRBJ1-1, with D unclear. Germline lookup yields CDR1 SEHNR and CDR2 FQNEAQ (reference sequence). V gave up 1 base and J gave up 2 bases, with 17 bases separating them. The CDR3 sequence is 17 residues long. The CDR3 reads CASSLVVVEKINTEAFF. The DNA of the CDR3 is TGTGCCAGCAGCTTAGTCGTGGTTGAAAAAATCAACACTGAAGCTTTCTTT.

This clonotype was detected many times. The chain has TRBV29-1 and TRBJ2-3; no clear D gene. With 7 bases removed from V and 2 bases from J, the gap between germline ends came to 13 bases. Looked up from germline, CDR1 is SQVTM and CDR2 is ANQGSEA. The CDR3 sequence is 13 residues long. The CDR3 loop reads CSAHNGHTDTQYF. The DNA for the CDR3 is TGCAGCGCTCATAATGGTCACACAGATACGCAGTATTTT.

Ten or more counts support this clonotype. The gene calls are TRBV12-3 or TRBV12-4 and TRBJ2-2, with 8 bases fitting TRBD1. The CDR3 runs to 15 residues. Losses at the gene ends were 6 bases for V and 6 bases for J; bases not matched to a gene: 9. The CDR3 nucleotides read TGTGCCAGCAGGGAAAGGACAGGGATCTCCGGGGAGCTGTTTTTT. This translates into CASRERTGISGELFF.

This clonotype was seen a handful of times. The chain carries TRBV5-1 and TRBJ2-7, with D perhaps being TRBD1 or TRBD2 (6 bases each). Trimming removed 7 bases at V and 3 bases at J, with 20 bases between. CDR1 and CDR2 (germline): SGHRS, YFSETQ. The CDR3 extends over 15 amino acids. The CDR3 loop reads CASDPPPEGGYEQYF. The CDR3 coding sequence is TGCGCCAGCGACCCTCCTCCAGAGGGGGGCTACGAGCAGTACTTC.

In this sample, this clonotype turned up many times. The V gene is TRBV20-1, the J gene TRBJ2-3; the D gene is possibly TRBD2 (5 bases). V was pared by 3 bases and J by 7 bases, with 23 bases between. The CDR3 is 16 residues long. The V gene's germline CDR1 is DFQATT and CDR2 SNEGSKA (reference sequence). CDR3 nucleotides: TGCAGTGCTAGGCCTACGGGGAGCCCCGGGATTTATACGCAGTATTTT. Translation gives CSARPTGSPGIYTQYF.

This clonotype was recorded many times. This rearrangement joins TRBV12-3 or TRBV12-4 to TRBJ1-1; D ambiguous. V was clipped by 6 bases and J by 1 base, with 15 bases between them. This CDR3 has 15 residues. CDR3 sequence (DNA): TGTGCCAGCAGGGCAAGCGGGTTCGCGAACACTGAAGCTTTCTTT. It translates to CASRASGFANTEAFF.

This clonotype was detected many times. This chain joins TRBV20-1 and TRBJ1-5; D unclear. CDR1 and CDR2 (germline): DFQATT, SNEGSKA (reference sequence). The length of the CDR3 is 13 residues. The germline V and J ends were trimmed by 3 bases and 4 bases, with 10 bases remaining between them. DNA for the CDR3: TGCAGTGCTAGTGGGCAGGTGAATCAGCCCCAGCATTTT. Protein product: CSASGQVNQPQHF.